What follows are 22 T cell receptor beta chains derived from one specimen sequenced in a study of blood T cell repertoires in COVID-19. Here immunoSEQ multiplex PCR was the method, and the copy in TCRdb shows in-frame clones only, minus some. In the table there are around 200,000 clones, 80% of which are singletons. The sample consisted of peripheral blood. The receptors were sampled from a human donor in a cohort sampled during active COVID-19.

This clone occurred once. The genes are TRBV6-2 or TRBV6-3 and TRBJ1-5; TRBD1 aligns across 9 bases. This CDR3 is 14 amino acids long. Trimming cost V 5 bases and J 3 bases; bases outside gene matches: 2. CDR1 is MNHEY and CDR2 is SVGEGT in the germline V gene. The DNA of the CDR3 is TGTGCCAGCAGTGGGACAGGGTTCAATCAGCCCCAGCATTTT. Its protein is CASSGTGFNQPQHF.

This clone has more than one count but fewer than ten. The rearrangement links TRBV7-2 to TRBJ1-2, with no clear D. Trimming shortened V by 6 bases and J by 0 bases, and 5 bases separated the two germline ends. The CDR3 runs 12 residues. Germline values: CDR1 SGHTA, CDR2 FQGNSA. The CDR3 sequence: CASSRANYGYTF. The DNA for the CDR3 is TGTGCCAGCAGTAGAGCTAACTATGGCTACACCTTC.

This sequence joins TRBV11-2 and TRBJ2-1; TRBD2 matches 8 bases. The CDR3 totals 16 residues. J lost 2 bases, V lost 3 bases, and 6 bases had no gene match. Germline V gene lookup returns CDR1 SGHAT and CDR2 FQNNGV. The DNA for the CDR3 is TGTGCCAGCAGCTTCCATTACGGGAGGGCCTACAATGAGCAGTTCTTC. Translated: CASSFHYGRAYNEQFF. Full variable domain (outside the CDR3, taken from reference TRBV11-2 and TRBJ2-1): EAGVAQSPRYKIIEKRQSVAFWCNPISGHATLYWYQQILGQGPKLLIQFQNNGVVDDSQLPKDRFSAERLKGVDSTLKIQPAKLEDSAVYLCASSFHYGRAYNEQFFGPGTRLTVL.

CDR3 in amino acids: CASSPRGDTQYF. CDR3 sequence (DNA): TGTGCCAGCAGCCCGCGGGGCGATACGCAGTATTTT. The chain links TRBV7-9 to TRBJ2-3, with D possibly matching TRBD2 (6 bases). The CDR3 covers 12 residues. V lost 5 bases, J lost 6 bases, and 9 bases lay in between. Germline assignment: CDR1 SEHNR and CDR2 FQNEAQ (reference sequence). Together with reference TRBV7-9 and TRBJ2-3, the CDR3 gives the full variable domain: DTGVSQNPRHKITKRGQNVTFRCDPISEHNRLYWYRQTLGQGPEFLTYFQNEAQLEKSRLLSDRFSAERPKGSFSTLEIQRTEQGDSAMYLCASSPRGDTQYFGPGTRLTVL.

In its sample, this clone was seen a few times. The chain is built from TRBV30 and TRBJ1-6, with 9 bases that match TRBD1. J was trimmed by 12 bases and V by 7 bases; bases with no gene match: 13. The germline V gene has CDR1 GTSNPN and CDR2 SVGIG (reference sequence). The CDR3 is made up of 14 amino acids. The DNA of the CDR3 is TGTGCCTTCAACATTCCGGGACAGGGCTTACCCCTCCACTTT. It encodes CAFNIPGQGLPLHF.

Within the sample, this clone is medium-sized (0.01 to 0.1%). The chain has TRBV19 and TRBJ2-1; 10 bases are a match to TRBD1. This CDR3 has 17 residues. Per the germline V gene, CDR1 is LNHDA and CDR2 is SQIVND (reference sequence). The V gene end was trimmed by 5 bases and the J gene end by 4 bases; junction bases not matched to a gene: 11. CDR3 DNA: TGTGCCAGTAGTTTTCCGGGACAGGGGTTATCGTACAATGAGCAGTTCTTC. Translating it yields CASSFPGQGLSYNEQFF.

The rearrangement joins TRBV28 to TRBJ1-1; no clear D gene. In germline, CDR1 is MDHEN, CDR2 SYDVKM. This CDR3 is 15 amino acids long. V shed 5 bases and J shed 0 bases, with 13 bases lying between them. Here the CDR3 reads CASSPSYSLNTEAFF. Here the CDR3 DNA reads TGTGCCAGCAGTCCCTCTTATAGTTTGAACACTGAAGCTTTCTTT.

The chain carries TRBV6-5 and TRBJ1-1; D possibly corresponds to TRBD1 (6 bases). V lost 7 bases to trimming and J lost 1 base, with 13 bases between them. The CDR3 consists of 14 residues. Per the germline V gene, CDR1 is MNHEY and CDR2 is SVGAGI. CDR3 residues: CASTRGSQNTEAFF. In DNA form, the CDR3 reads TGTGCCAGCACCAGGGGAAGTCAGAACACTGAAGCTTTCTTT.

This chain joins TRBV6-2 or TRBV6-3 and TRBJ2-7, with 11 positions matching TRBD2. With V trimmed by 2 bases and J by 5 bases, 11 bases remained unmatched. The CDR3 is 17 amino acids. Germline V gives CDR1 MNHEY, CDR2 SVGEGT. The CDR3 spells CASSYPKTSGNRDEQYF. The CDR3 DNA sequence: TGTGCCAGCAGTTACCCAAAGACTAGCGGGAACAGAGACGAGCAGTACTTC.

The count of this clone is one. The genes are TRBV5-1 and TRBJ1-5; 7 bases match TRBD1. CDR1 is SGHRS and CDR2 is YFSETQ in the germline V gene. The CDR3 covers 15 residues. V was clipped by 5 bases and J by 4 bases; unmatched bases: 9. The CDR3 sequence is CASRQGVLGNQPQHF. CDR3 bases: TGCGCCAGCAGGCAGGGGGTTTTGGGAAATCAGCCCCAGCATTTT.

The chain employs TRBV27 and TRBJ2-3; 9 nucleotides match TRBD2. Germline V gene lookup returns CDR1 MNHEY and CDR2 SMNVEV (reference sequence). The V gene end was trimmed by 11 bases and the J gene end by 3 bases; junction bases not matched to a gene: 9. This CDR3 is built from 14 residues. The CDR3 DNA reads TGTGCCTCCGCCTCTAGCGGGGCAACAGATACGCAGTATTTT. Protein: CASASSGATDTQYF.

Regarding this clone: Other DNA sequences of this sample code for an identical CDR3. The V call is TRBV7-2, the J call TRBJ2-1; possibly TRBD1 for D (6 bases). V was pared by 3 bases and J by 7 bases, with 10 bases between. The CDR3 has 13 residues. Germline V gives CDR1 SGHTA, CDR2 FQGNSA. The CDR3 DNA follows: TGTGCCAGCAGCTTCGGACAGAGGAATGAGCAGTTCTTC. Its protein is CASSFGQRNEQFF.

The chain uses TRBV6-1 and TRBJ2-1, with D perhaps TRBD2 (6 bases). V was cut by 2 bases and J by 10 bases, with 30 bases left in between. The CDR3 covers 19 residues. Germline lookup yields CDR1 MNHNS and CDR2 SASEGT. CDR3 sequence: CASSEPNRPGAGYSGEQFF. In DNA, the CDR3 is TGTGCCAGCAGTGAACCTAACCGGCCGGGTGCGGGATATTCCGGCGAGCAGTTCTTC.

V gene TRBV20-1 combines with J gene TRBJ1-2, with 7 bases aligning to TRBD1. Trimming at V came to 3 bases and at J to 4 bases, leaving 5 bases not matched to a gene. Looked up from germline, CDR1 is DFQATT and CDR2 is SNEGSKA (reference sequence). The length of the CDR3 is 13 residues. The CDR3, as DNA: TGCAGTGCTAGTATACAGGGGTTCTATGGCTACACCTTC. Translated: CSASIQGFYGYTF.

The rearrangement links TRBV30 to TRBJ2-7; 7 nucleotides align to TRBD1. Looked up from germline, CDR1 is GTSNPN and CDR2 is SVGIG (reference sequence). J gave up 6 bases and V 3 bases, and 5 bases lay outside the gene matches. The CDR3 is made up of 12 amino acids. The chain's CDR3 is CAWSPGTAEQYF. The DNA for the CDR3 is TGTGCCTGGAGCCCAGGGACAGCCGAGCAGTACTTC.

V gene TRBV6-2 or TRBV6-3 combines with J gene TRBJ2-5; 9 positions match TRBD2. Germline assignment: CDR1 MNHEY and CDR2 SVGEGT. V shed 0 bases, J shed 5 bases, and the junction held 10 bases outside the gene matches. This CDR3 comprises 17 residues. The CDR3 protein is CASSYSGLAGVGETQYF. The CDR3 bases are TGTGCCAGCAGTTACTCTGGCTTAGCGGGAGTAGGGGAGACCCAGTACTTC.

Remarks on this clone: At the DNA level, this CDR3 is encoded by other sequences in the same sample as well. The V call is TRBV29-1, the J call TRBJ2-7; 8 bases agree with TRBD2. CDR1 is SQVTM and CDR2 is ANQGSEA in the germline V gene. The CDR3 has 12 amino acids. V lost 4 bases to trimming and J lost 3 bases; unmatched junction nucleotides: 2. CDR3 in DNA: TGCAGCGTTGCGGGGACTAGCTACGAGCAGTACTTC. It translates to CSVAGTSYEQYF.

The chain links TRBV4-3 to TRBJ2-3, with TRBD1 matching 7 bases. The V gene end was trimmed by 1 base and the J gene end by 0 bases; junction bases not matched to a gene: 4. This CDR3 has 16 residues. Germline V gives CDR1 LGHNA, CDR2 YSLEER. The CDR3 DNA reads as TGCGCCAGCAGCCAAGGAAGGACAGGAAGCACAGATACGCAGTATTTT. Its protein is CASSQGRTGSTDTQYF.

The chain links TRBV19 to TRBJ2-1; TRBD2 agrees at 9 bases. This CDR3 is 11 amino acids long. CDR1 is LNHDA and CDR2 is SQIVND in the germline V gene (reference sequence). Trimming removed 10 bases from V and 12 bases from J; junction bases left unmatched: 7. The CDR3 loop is CATHSGRGQFF. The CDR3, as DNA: TGTGCCACACATAGCGGGAGAGGGCAGTTCTTC.

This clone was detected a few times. This chain's CDR3 is CASSSTGSNTEAFF. CDR3 DNA sequence: TGCGCCAGCAGCTCGACAGGGAGCAACACTGAAGCTTTCTTT. The chain recombines TRBV5-1 with TRBJ1-1; 7 bases are shared with TRBD1. This CDR3 has 14 amino acids. Unmatched junction bases numbered 4, after V lost 3 bases and J lost 2 bases. Per germline, CDR1 SGHRS and CDR2 YFSETQ.

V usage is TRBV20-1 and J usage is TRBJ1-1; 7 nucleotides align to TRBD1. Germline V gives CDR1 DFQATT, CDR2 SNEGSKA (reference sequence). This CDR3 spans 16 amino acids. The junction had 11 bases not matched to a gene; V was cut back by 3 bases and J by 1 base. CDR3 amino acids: CSASKGQSLKNTEAFF. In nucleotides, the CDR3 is TGCAGTGCTAGTAAGGGACAGTCTTTAAAGAACACTGAAGCTTTCTTT.

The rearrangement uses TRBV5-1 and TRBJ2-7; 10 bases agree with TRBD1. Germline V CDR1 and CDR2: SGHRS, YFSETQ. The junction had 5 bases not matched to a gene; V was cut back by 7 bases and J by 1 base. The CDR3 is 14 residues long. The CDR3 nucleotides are TGCGCCAGCGCTGTGGGACAGGGGTCCTACGAGCAGTACTTC. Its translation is CASAVGQGSYEQYF.